This TCR beta chain is drawn from a study of STAT5B mutations in CD4+ large granular lymphocyte leukemia. Findings and limits, study-wide: Patient CD4-sorted repertoires looked more clonal than healthy CD4+ repertoires, even without putative leukemic clones.

The CDR3 covers 14 residues. Unmatched junction bases numbered 6, after V lost 4 bases and J lost 3 bases. Germline V gene sequence: CDR1 MDHEN, CDR2 SYDVKM. Comment on this clone: Its antigen is not identified.

The assay was immunoSEQ multiplex PCR, and TCRdb's table has in-frame clones only and misses some. The table has tens of thousands of clones, roughly 80% seen once; the top ten hold 3% to 4.5%. The rearrangement joins TRBV28 to TRBJ2-7, with 7 bases identical to TRBD1. Sequencing was done on a sample of CD4+ T cells from blood buffy coats. This receptor was taken from a human donor in good health. CDR3 in DNA: TGTGCCAGCAGTTGGGGGCAGGGGGACTACGAGCAGTACTTC. This encodes CASSWGQGDYEQYF.